The 28 T cell receptor beta chains reported below all come from one sample, sequenced in a study of liver allograft versus peripheral blood T cells. About the study: T cell receptor repertoires in transplanted livers were compared with those in recipients' peripheral blood.

Via MiXCR, TCRdb re-called the reads, giving one row per CDR3 protein. This table holds under 3,000 distinct CDR3 sequences, 16% found once. All receptors derive from a human patient who had a liver transplant. Some of the T cells might come from the graft donor.

This clonotype was detected many times. The chain joins TRBV28 to TRBJ2-7, with TRBD2 as a possible D gene (5 bases). CDR1 MDHEN and CDR2 SYDVKM come from the germline V gene. V lost 7 bases and J 1 base, leaving 8 bases between the germline ends. CDR3 length: 12 amino acids. This CDR3 reads CASTGVSYEQYF. DNA of the CDR3: TGTGCCAGCACCGGGGTATCCTACGAGCAGTACTTC.

This clonotype is labeled as medium-sized. The rearrangement joins TRBV19 to TRBJ1-5; 9 positions agree with TRBD1. V lost 5 bases and J lost 0; bases outside the gene matches: 5. The CDR3 extends over 16 amino acids. Looked up from germline, CDR1 is LNHDA and CDR2 is SQIVND (reference sequence). CDR3 sequence (DNA): TGTGCCAGTAGTCCGGACAGGGGATATAGCAATCAGCCCCAGCATTTT. Protein product: CASSPDRGYSNQPQHF.

This clonotype was found a few times. J is TRBJ2-7 and V is TRBV5-6; 10 bases are a match to TRBD2. The ends lost 4 bases at V and 5 bases at J; junction bases unmatched: 6. Germline CDR1 SGHDT, CDR2 YYEEEE. This CDR3 is built from 14 residues. The CDR3 protein is CASSQGLAMNEQYF. The CDR3 DNA reads as TGTGCCAGCAGCCAGGGACTAGCGATGAACGAGCAGTACTTC.

This clonotype was seen many times. One end of the junction fails to match germline, which may point to a read error. The chain links TRBV12-3 or TRBV12-4 to TRBJ1-2; no clear D. The CDR3 consists of 11 residues. Here the CDR3 DNA reads TGTGCCAGCAGCAATAGCTATGGCCACACCTTC. Translation: CASSNSYGHTF.

This chain connects TRBV29-1 to TRBJ2-1, with TRBD2 identical over 10 bases. CDR1 is SQVTM, CDR2 ANQGSEA, per germline. Unmatched junction bases numbered 7, after V lost 2 bases and J lost 3 bases. The CDR3 extends over 16 amino acids. The CDR3 DNA is TGCAGCGTTGAACTAGCGGGGGACGGGATCTACAATGAGCAGTTCTTC. Amino acids: CSVELAGDGIYNEQFF.

A remark on this clonotype: With only one base between it and a far larger clone, this is likely a read error. The rearrangement joins TRBV6-6 to TRBJ2-6; TRBD1 is a possible D gene (5 bases). With 0 bases removed from V and 4 bases from J, the gap between germline ends came to 13 bases. Germline V gives CDR1 MNHNY, CDR2 SVGAGI (reference sequence). The CDR3 has 17 residues. DNA for the CDR3: TGTGCCAGCAGTTACTCGAGCAGGGCTACAGGGGCCAACGTCCTGACTTTC. Translation gives CASSYSSRATGANVLTF.

This clonotype showed up many times. The V call is TRBV14, the J call TRBJ2-7; 8 bases agree with TRBD2. This CDR3 is 15 amino acids long. Trimming at V came to 5 bases and at J to 0 bases, leaving 6 bases not matched to a gene. CDR1 is SGHDN and CDR2 is FVKESK in the germline V gene. The CDR3 here is CASSWGSGSSYEQYF. CDR3 bases: TGTGCCAGCAGCTGGGGGAGCGGGAGCTCCTACGAGCAGTACTTC.

The chain employs TRBV25-1 and TRBJ2-7; D unresolved. V lost 8 bases and J 3 bases, leaving 14 bases between the germline ends. The length of the CDR3 is 13 residues. In germline, CDR1 is MGHDK, CDR2 SYGVNS. The CDR3 loop reads CASSREPSYEQYF. Written as DNA, the CDR3 is TGTGCCAGCTCTCGCGAGCCCAGCTACGAGCAGTACTTC.

This clonotype is labeled medium-sized. This rearrangement joins TRBV18 to TRBJ1-1, with D possibly TRBD1 on 6 matching bases. V was trimmed by 4 bases and J by 10 bases, leaving 19 bases between them. The CDR3 has 14 amino acids. Germline V gives CDR1 KGHSH, CDR2 LQKENI. The CDR3 DNA is TGTGCCAGCTCACTAAATGGTCCAGGGGCTTCAGCTTTCTTT. Its protein is CASSLNGPGASAFF. Variable domain in full (rest from reference TRBV18 and TRBJ1-1): NAGVMQNPRHLVRRRGQEARLRCSPMKGHSHVYWYRQLPEEGLKFMVYLQKENIIDESGMPKERFSAEFPKEGPSILRIQQVVRGDSAAYFCASSLNGPGASAFFGQGTRLTVV.

This clonotype has only one observation. V gene TRBV19 combines with J gene TRBJ1-1, with 7 bases fitting TRBD1. The CDR3 length is 15 residues. Germline CDR1 LNHDA, CDR2 SQIVND (reference sequence). Losses at the gene ends were 6 bases for V and 1 base for J; bases not matched to a gene: 8. CDR3 protein: CASSARQGGNTEAFF. The CDR3 DNA sequence: TGTGCCAGTAGCGCCCGGCAGGGGGGGAACACTGAAGCTTTCTTT.

There are many counts of this clonotype. The gene calls are TRBV7-9 and TRBJ2-1; TRBD2 agrees at 8 bases. CDR1 is SEHNR, CDR2 FQNEAQ, per germline (reference sequence). This CDR3 comprises 15 residues. V shed 5 bases, J shed 5 bases, and the junction held 8 bases outside the gene matches. CDR3 bases: TGTGCCAGCAGCCCATCGGCGGGGGGAAACAATGAGCAGTTCTTC. This encodes CASSPSAGGNNEQFF.

This chain uses TRBV6-1 with TRBJ1-2; D might be TRBD1 (5 bases). The CDR3 sequence is 17 residues long. CDR1 is MNHNS and CDR2 is SASEGT in the germline V gene. Trimming took off 2 bases at V and 0 bases at J, with 16 bases between the two ends. The CDR3 loop is CASSEMSGTASNYGYTF. The CDR3 DNA is TGTGCCAGCAGTGAAATGAGCGGGACGGCTTCTAACTATGGCTACACCTTC.

As regards this clonotype: This may stem from a read error, because a much larger clone lies one nucleotide away. The V call is TRBV6-1, the J call TRBJ1-4; D is perhaps TRBD1 (5 bases). Germline lookup yields CDR1 MNHNS and CDR2 SASEGT. The CDR3 has 13 residues. With 10 bases removed from V and 8 bases from J, the gap between germline ends came to 17 bases. CDR3 region: CAITWRGGEKLFF. CDR3 in DNA: TGTGCCATCACCTGGCGGGGCGGAGAAAAACTGTTTTTT.

A remark on this clonotype: A read error is possible here, since a much larger clone lies one base away. DNA of the CDR3: TGTGCCAGCAGCCAAGACAGAGTCACAGATACGCAGTATTTT. It translates to CASSQDRVTDTQYF. The chain links TRBV5-4 to TRBJ2-3; a possible D gene is TRBD1 (5 bases). V lost 4 bases and J 2 bases, leaving 11 bases between the germline ends. CDR1 and CDR2 (germline): SGHNT, YYREEE (reference sequence). The CDR3 extends over 14 amino acids. The variable domain in full, completed from reference TRBV5-4 and TRBJ2-3, reads ETGVTQSPTHLIKTRGQQVTLRCSSQSGHNTVSWYQQALGQGPQFIFQYYREEENGRGNFPPRFSGLQFPNYSSELNVNALELDDSALYLCASSQDRVTDTQYFGPGTRLTVL.

Only a few counts were recorded for this clonotype. The chain recombines TRBV27 with TRBJ1-6; D perhaps matches TRBD1 (5 bases). The CDR3 extends over 14 amino acids. Germline-derived CDR1 and CDR2 are MNHEY and SMNVEV (reference sequence). With 5 bases removed from V and 7 bases from J, the gap between germline ends came to 12 bases. CDR3 in amino acids: CASSVQGGNSPLHF. Written as DNA, the CDR3 is TGTGCCAGCAGTGTTCAGGGAGGAAATTCACCCCTCCACTTT.

Note on this clonotype: A single base separates this from a much larger clone, so it may be a read error. In DNA, the CDR3 is TGTGCCAGCAGTTGGACAGGGGCAGGCACCGGGGAGCTGTTTTTT. Translated, it gives CASSWTGAGTGELFF. The V and J genes are TRBV28 and TRBJ2-2; 9 bases map to TRBD1. Trimming removed 4 bases from V and 4 bases from J; junction bases left unmatched: 4. CDR3 length: 15 residues. The germline gives CDR1 MDHEN, CDR2 SYDVKM.

This clonotype has ten or more counts. The chain employs TRBV14 and TRBJ2-5; 8 nucleotides line up with TRBD2. CDR1 SGHDN and CDR2 FVKESK come from the germline V gene. The CDR3 is 14 amino acids. V dropped 1 base and J dropped 4; count of bases not matched to a gene: 2. CDR3 in DNA: TGTGCCAGCAGCCAAGTGCGGGGGGCAGAGACCCAGTACTTC. This gives the protein CASSQVRGAETQYF.

This clonotype is medium-sized (0.01 to 0.1%) within its sample. The V call is TRBV5-6, the J call TRBJ1-2, with D uncertain. CDR1 and CDR2 from the germline V gene are SGHDT and YYEEEE. The CDR3 spans 13 residues. V was trimmed by 0 bases and J by 9 bases, leaving 12 bases between them. The CDR3 region has the DNA TGTGCCAGCAGCTTGGACAATCCTATTAGCTACACCTTC. Translation: CASSLDNPISYTF.

By proportion, this clonotype is medium-sized (0.01 to 0.1%). The CDR3: CASSFPPGAGWFF. The CDR3 DNA follows: TGTGCCAGCAGCTTTCCCCCAGGGGCAGGATGGTTCTTC. This chain links TRBV27 with TRBJ2-1; a weak D match, TRBD1 (6 bases). This CDR3 comprises 13 residues. V was clipped by 6 bases and J by 15 bases, with 21 bases between them. Germline V gene lookup returns CDR1 MNHEY and CDR2 SMNVEV (reference sequence).

CDR3 residues: CASSQDPSFGANVLTF. The CDR3, as DNA: TGTGCCAGCAGCCAAGATCCCTCCTTTGGGGCCAACGTCCTGACTTTC. V is TRBV14 and J is TRBJ2-6; no firm D call. Trimming left V 0 bases short and J 3 bases short, with 9 bases between. CDR3 length: 16 residues. Germline CDR1 is SGHDN and CDR2 is FVKESK.

V usage is TRBV20-1 and J usage is TRBJ1-1; D uncertain. The CDR3 contains 12 residues. Trimming took off 3 bases at V and 1 base at J, with 6 bases between the two ends. From germline, CDR1 is DFQATT and CDR2 SNEGSKA (reference sequence). The CDR3 protein is CSASLPNTEAFF. The DNA for the CDR3 is TGCAGTGCTAGTCTCCCGAACACTGAAGCTTTCTTT.

This clonotype ranks as large. The V gene is TRBV9, the J gene TRBJ1-4, with a possible D match to TRBD1 (5 bases). This CDR3 spans 14 amino acids. Looked up from germline, CDR1 is SGDLS and CDR2 is YYNGEE. The germline V and J ends were trimmed by 3 bases and 5 bases, with 11 bases remaining between them. The CDR3 DNA reads as TGTGCCAGCAGCGCCCCGGGGGAGAATGAAAAACTGTTTTTT. It codes for CASSAPGENEKLFF.

This clonotype was counted at least ten times. The J gene is TRBJ2-7, the V gene TRBV11-2; possibly TRBD1 or TRBD2 for D (5 bases each). Germline V lookup: CDR1 SGHAT, CDR2 FQNNGV. This CDR3 region has 11 residues. The ends were cut back, 4 bases at V and 7 bases at J, with 8 bases in the middle. The CDR3 region has the DNA TGTGCCAGCAGCTGGGACCCGGAGCAGTACTTC. Encoded protein: CASSWDPEQYF.

This clonotype was counted only a few times. The V gene is TRBV4-1, the J gene TRBJ1-1; weak D call: TRBD1 (5 bases). Trimming removed 0 bases from V and 6 bases from J, with 11 bases in between. The CDR3 is 14 residues long. Looked up from germline, CDR1 is MGHRA and CDR2 is YSYEKL. For the CDR3, the DNA is TGCGCCAGCAGCCAAGATCAGGGTTTTCCTGAAGCTTTCTTT. This encodes CASSQDQGFPEAFF.

This clonotype ranks as large. V and J are TRBV29-1 and TRBJ2-1; 10 positions agree with TRBD2. CDR1 SQVTM and CDR2 ANQGSEA come from the germline V gene. J gave up 4 bases and V 1 base, and 1 base lay outside the gene matches. The CDR3 sequence is 14 residues long. The chain's CDR3 is CSVEGTSGYNEQFF. In DNA form, the CDR3 reads TGCAGCGTTGAAGGGACTAGCGGTTACAATGAGCAGTTCTTC.

This clonotype is termed medium-sized. The rearrangement joins TRBV7-9 to TRBJ2-6, with 9 bases lining up with TRBD1. CDR1 is SEHNR, CDR2 FQNEAQ, per germline (reference sequence). Trimming cost V 2 bases and J 0 bases; bases outside gene matches: 5. This CDR3 contains 18 residues. The CDR3, as DNA: TGTGCCAGCAGCTTAACAGGGGGCTTGGGCTCTGGGGCCAACGTCCTGACTTTC. It specifies CASSLTGGLGSGANVLTF.

This clonotype is categorized as medium-sized (0.01 to 0.1%). The chain links TRBV27 to TRBJ2-7; a possible D gene is TRBD2 (6 bases). V was cut by 10 bases and J by 1 base, with 11 bases left in between. The CDR3 spans 12 residues. Germline V gene data show CDR1 as MNHEY and CDR2 as SMNVEV (reference sequence). CDR3 bases: TGTGCCACCATTGGGGGGTCCTACGAGCAGTACTTC. Translation: CATIGGSYEQYF.

By sample fraction, this clonotype is medium-sized (0.01 to 0.1%). This chain links TRBV7-9 with TRBJ2-1; D not certain. The V and J ends lost 4 bases and 2 bases respectively, with 15 bases between them. Germline CDR1 reads SEHNR; CDR2 reads FQNEAQ (reference sequence). The CDR3 has 16 residues. CDR3 residues: CASSSRLPLPYNEQFF. CDR3 in DNA: TGTGCCAGCAGCTCTCGACTCCCGCTACCCTACAATGAGCAGTTCTTC. Full variable domain (missing parts from reference TRBV7-9 and TRBJ2-1): DTGVSQNPRHKITKRGQNVTFRCDPISEHNRLYWYRQTLGQGPEFLTYFQNEAQLEKSRLLSDRFSAERPKGSFSTLEIQRTEQGDSAMYLCASSSRLPLPYNEQFFGPGTRLTVL.